Detailed here is one TCR beta chain. Here immunoSEQ multiplex PCR was the method, and the copy in TCRdb shows in-frame clones only, minus some. Of some 660,000 clones listed, about 90% are singletons. This record belongs to a study of shared T cell receptors in the human thymus. This CDR3 is built from 15 residues. Deletions cut 2 bases from V and 8 bases from J, with 18 bases between. Germline V gives CDR1 LGHNA, CDR2 YSLEER. The data were also submitted as part of a second study, on human thymus T cells. That study adds: Thymic tissue was derived from resections collected during corrective heart surgery.

This chain uses TRBV4-3 with TRBJ1-1, with D perhaps TRBD1 (5 bases). The receptor was isolated from a boy under three years old with a congenital heart defect. The specimen was thymocytes. DNA for the CDR3: TGCGCCAGCAGCCAATCCTCGGGGGTTGTGGGAGAAGCTTTCTTT. Protein: CASSQSSGVVGEAFF.